This T cell receptor beta chain was observed in a study of blood T cell repertoires in COVID-19 (dated by TCRdb to 2018 to 2021). Study-wide context: Samples covering the acute and convalescent phases of COVID-19 were provided by collaborators in the United States, Italy and Spain. The sample metadata nearly always contained a de-identified subject ID, COVID-19 status, age in years and sex. The repertoires were released in a freely available public database meant as a resource for research on the immune response to SARS-CoV-2. HLA class I and class II types, where available, came from metadata supplied by the sample provider rather than from assay-based typing. The prospective study material was composed of cDNA or gDNA derived from T cells, B-cell-depleted T cells, or PBMCs. Samples came from the ongoing ImmuneRACE study (first 160 participants) plus 1,254 subjects from 6 global collaborators. Subjects who had been exposed to COVID-19, were actively infected with it, or had recovered from it provided the deeply sampled blood TCRbeta repertoires that made up the dataset. Study-wide findings and limitations: The amount of clinical and demographic metadata varied by source and participant and was provided uncurated.

As concerns this clone: This clone's antigen is unknown. Base quality data are lacking; no much larger clone is found one base away.

TCRbeta CDR3 regions were amplified from genomic DNA by means of the immunoSEQ Assay, a bias-controlled multiplex PCR. For the original study's pipeline: The number of nucleated cells in each sample was estimated from the amplification of reference gene primers within the assay. Sequence reads were collapsed and filtered to measure the absolute abundance of every unique TCRbeta CDR3 rearrangement. For each sample, productive Simpson clonality was calculated by taking the square root of Simpson's diversity index across productive rearrangements. TCRdb stores this immuneACCESS table with in-frame sequences only. Part of the clones is absent; in the studies checked, under half of the shortfall reflects unresolved V genes, and no reason is known for the rest. The DNA was the basis for D and trimming; V, J and clone size are from that table. This sample is represented by roughly 54,000 clones; 86% of them were singletons. Of the sample, approximately 2% falls within the top ten clones.

The collaborating institutions used their own protocols to collect whole blood in K2EDTA tubes. For TCRbeta analysis, collaborators shipped samples in one of three forms: frozen whole blood, isolated PBMCs, or DNA extracted from either of those sample types. V is pared back by 7 bases and J by 5 bases, with 14 bases lying between the germline termini. The CDR3 measures 13 amino acids from cysteine to phenylalanine. The kept DNA is CDR3 alone, 39 bases in frame from the first base. From the germline V gene, CDR1 is MNHEY and CDR2 is SVGAGI. Sequenced material: peripheral blood. Rearrangement joined TRBV6-5 to TRBJ2-5, with TRBD2 perhaps the D gene, on 7 matching bases. This receptor was taken from a woman aged 55-75 years with acute or convalescent COVID-19. The nucleotides read TGTGCCAGCATCCGGGGGAGGGGGGAGACCCAGTACTTC. Its translation reads: CASIRGRGETQYF.